This T cell receptor beta chain was retrieved from a study of T cell responses to AZD1222 COVID-19 vaccine. Notes on the study in general: An increase in Spike-specific TCR breadth and depth was observed after two AZD1222 doses. With dominance at 160-218 and 743-854, vaccine-associated CD4 TCRs spanned spike. Reports indicate that nearly half of spike-specific TCRs are directed at unmutated variant regions.

On this clone itself: Its antigen is still unknown.

TCRdb's table, derived via immunoSEQ multiplex PCR, lists solely in-frame clones and lacks some. The table records about 59,000 clones, approximately 92% of them present only once. The germline V gene encodes CDR1 SQVTM and CDR2 ANQGSEA. Deletions cut 4 bases from V and 1 base from J, with 24 bases between. The CDR3 is 18 amino acids. The chain joins TRBV29-1 to TRBJ2-3; a weak D match, TRBD2 (6 bases). The sequenced sample was peripheral blood, obtained 28 days after the second AZD1222 dose. The sequence was collected from an adult who received the AZD1222 COVID-19 vaccine. The DNA of the CDR3 is TGCAGCGTTGGAAATTTGCGCCCCGGGAGTGGGGGCACAGATACGCAGTATTTT. It yields the protein CSVGNLRPGSGGTDTQYF.